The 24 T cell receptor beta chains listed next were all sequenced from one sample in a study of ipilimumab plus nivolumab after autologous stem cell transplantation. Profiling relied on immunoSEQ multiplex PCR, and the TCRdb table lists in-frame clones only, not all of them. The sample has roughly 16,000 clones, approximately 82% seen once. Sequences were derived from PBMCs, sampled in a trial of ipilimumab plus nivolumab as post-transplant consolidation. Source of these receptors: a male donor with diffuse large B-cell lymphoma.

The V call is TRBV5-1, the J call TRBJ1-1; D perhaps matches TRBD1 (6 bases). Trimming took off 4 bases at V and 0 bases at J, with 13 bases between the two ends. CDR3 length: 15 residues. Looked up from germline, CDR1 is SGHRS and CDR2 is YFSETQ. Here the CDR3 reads CASSQGGGLNTEAFF. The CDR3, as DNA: TGCGCCAGCAGCCAGGGTGGGGGCCTGAACACTGAAGCTTTCTTT.

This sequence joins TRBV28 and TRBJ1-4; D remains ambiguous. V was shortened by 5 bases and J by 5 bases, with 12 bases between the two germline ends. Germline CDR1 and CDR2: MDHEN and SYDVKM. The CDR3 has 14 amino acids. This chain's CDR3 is CASSRPGLNEKLFF. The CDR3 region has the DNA TGTGCCAGCAGTCGACCCGGACTAAATGAAAAACTGTTTTTT.

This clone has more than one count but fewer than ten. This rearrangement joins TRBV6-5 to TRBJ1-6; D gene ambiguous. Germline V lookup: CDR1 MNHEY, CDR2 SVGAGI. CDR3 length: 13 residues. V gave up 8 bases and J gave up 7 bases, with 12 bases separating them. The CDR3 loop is CASGGSANSPLHF. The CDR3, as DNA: TGTGCCAGCGGAGGAAGCGCCAATTCACCCCTCCACTTT.

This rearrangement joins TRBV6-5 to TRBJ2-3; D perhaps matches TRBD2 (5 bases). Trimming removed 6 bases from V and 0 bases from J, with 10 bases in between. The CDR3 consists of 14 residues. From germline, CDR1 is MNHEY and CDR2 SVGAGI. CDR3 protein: CASSPRGSTDTQYF. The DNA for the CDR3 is TGTGCCAGCAGCCCTCGGGGAAGCACAGATACGCAGTATTTT.

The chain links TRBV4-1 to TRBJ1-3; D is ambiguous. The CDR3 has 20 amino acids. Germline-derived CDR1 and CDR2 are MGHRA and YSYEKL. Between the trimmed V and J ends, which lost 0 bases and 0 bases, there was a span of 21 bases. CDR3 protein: CASSQDRAFGRRSSGNTIYF. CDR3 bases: TGCGCCAGCAGCCAAGATAGGGCGTTCGGGCGGAGGAGCTCTGGAAACACCATATATTTT.

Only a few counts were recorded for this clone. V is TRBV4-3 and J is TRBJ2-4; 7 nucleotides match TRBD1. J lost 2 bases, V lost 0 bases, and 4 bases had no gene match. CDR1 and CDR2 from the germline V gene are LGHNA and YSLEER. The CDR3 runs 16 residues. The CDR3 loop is CASSQDLRGPKNIQYF. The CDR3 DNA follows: TGCGCCAGCAGCCAAGATTTGAGGGGGCCCAAAAACATTCAGTACTTC.

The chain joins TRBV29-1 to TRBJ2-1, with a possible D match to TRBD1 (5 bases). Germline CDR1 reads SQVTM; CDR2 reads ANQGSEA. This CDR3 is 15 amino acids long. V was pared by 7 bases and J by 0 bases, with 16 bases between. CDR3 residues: CSAAKGPYSYNEQFF. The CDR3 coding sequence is TGCAGCGCAGCCAAGGGGCCATACTCCTACAATGAGCAGTTCTTC.

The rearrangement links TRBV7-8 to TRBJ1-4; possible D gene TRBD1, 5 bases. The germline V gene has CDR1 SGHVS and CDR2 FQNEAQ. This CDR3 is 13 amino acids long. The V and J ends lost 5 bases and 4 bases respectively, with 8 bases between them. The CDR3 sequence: CASSGGHNEKLFF. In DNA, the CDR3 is TGTGCCAGCAGCGGTGGACATAATGAAAAACTGTTTTTT.

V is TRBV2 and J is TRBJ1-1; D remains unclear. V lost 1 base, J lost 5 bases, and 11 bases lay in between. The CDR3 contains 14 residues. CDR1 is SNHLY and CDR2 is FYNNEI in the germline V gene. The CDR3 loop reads CASSEVGPGTEAFF. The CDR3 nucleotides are TGTGCCAGCAGTGAAGTCGGTCCTGGGACTGAAGCTTTCTTT. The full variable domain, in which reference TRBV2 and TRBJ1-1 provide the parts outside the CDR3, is EPEVTQTPSHQVTQMGQEVILRCVPISNHLYFYWYRQILGQKVEFLVSFYNNEISEKSEIFDDQFSVERPDGSNFTLKIRSTKLEDSAMYFCASSEVGPGTEAFFGQGTRLTVV.

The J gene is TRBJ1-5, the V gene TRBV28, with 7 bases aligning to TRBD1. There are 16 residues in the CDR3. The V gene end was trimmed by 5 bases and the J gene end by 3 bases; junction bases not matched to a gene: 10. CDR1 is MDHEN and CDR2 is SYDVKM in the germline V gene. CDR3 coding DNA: TGTGCCAGCAGTACCCTACACAGGGGCCCCAATCAGCCCCAGCATTTT. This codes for CASSTLHRGPNQPQHF. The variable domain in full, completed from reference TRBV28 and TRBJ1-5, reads DVKVTQSSRYLVKRTGEKVFLECVQDMDHENMFWYRQDPGLGLRLIYFSYDVKMKEKGDIPEGYSVSREKKERFSLILESASTNQTSMYLCASSTLHRGPNQPQHFGDGTRLSIL.

The CDR3 DNA sequence: TGTGCCAGCAGCTTAGTGACTAGCGGGGACGAGCAGTACTTC. It is translated as CASSLVTSGDEQYF. V gene TRBV11-1 combines with J gene TRBJ2-7; TRBD2 matches 11 bases. The CDR3 consists of 14 residues. CDR1 and CDR2 from the germline V gene are SGHAT and FQDESV (reference sequence). V lost 1 base and J lost 5; bases outside the gene matches: 1.

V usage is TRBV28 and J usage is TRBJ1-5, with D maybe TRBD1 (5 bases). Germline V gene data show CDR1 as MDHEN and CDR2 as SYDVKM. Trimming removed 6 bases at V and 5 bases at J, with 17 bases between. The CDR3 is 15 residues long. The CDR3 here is CASRSLGGSHQPQHF. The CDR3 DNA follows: TGTGCCAGCAGATCCCTGGGGGGATCCCATCAGCCCCAGCATTTT.

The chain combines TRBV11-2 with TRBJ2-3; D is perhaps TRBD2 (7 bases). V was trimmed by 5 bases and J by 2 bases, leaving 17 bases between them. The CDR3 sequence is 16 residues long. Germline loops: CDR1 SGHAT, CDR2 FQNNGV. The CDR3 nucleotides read TGTGCCAGCAGCCCTGGAGGGGGGGCCCTCACAGATACGCAGTATTTT. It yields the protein CASSPGGGALTDTQYF.

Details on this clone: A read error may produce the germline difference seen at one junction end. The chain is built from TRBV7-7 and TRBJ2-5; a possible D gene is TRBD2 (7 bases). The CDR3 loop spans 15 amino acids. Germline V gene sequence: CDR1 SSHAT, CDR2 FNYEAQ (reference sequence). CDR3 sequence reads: CASSKGGGARETQYF. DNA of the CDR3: TGTGCTAGCAGCAAGGGCGGGGGCGCGCGAGAGACCCAGTACTTC.

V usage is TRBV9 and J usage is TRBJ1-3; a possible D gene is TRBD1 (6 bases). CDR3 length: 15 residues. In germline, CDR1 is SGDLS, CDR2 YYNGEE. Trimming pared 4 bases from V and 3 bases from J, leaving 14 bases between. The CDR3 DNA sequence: TGTGCCAGCAGCACAGGGAGATCGGGTGGAAACACCATATATTTT. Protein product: CASSTGRSGGNTIYF. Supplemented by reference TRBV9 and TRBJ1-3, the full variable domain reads DSGVTQTPKHLITATGQRVTLRCSPRSGDLSVYWYQQSLDQGLQFLIQYYNGEERAKGNILERFSAQQFPDLHSELNLSSLELGDSALYFCASSTGRSGGNTIYFGEGSWLTVV.

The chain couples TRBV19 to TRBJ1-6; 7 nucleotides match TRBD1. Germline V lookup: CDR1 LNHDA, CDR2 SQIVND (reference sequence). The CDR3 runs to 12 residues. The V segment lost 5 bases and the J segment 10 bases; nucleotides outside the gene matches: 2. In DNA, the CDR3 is TGTGCCAGTAGTGACAGGGAATCACCCCTCCACTTT. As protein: CASSDRESPLHF.

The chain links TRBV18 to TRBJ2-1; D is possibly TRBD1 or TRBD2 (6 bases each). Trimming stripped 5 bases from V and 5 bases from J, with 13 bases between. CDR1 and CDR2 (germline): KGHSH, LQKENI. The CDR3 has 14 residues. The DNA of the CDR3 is TGTGCCAGCTCAACGGGGGCCAACCACAATGAGCAGTTCTTC. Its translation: CASSTGANHNEQFF.

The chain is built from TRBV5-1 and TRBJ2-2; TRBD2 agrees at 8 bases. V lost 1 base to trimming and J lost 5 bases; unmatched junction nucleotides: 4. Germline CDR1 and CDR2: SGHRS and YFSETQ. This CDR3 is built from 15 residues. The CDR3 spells CASSLTSGDTGELFF. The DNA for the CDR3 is TGCGCCAGCAGCTTGACTAGCGGAGATACCGGGGAGCTGTTTTTT.

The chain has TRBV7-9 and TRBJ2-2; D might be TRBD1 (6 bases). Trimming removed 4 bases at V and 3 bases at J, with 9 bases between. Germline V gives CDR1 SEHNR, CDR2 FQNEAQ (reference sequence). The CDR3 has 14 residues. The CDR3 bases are TGTGCCAGCAGCTCAGGGGCCCACACCGGGGAGCTGTTTTTT. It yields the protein CASSSGAHTGELFF. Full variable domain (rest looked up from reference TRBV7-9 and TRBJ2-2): DTGVSQNPRHKITKRGQNVTFRCDPISEHNRLYWYRQTLGQGPEFLTYFQNEAQLEKSRLLSDRFSAERPKGSFSTLEIQRTEQGDSAMYLCASSSGAHTGELFFGEGSRLTVL.

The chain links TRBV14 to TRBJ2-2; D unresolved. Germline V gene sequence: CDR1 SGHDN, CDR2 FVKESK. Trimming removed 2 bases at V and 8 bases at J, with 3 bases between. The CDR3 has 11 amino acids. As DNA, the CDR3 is TGTGCCAGCAGCCAATATGGGGAGCTGTTTTTT. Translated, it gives CASSQYGELFF.

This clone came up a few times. CDR3 residues: CASSIRPGLAKTQYF. As DNA, the CDR3 is TGTGCCAGCAGCATTCGACCGGGACTAGCGAAGACCCAGTACTTC. The gene calls are TRBV27 and TRBJ2-5, with 10 bases lining up with TRBD2. With V trimmed by 6 bases and J by 6 bases, 10 bases remained unmatched. Looked up from germline, CDR1 is MNHEY and CDR2 is SMNVEV (reference sequence). This CDR3 comprises 15 residues.

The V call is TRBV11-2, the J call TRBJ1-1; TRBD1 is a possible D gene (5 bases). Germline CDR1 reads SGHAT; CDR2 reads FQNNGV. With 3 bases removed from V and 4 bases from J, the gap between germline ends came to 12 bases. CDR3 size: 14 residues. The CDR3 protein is CASSFPGAGTEAFF. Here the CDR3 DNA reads TGTGCCAGCAGCTTTCCTGGGGCGGGCACTGAAGCTTTCTTT.

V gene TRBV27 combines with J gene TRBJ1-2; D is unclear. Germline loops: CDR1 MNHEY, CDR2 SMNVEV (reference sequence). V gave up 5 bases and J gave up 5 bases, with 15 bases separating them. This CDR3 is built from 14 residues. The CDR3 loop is CASSPSGVTYGYTF. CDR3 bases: TGTGCCAGCAGTCCTTCCGGCGTAACTTATGGCTACACCTTC.

This CDR3 is CATQNLGRGNTGELFF. In DNA form, the CDR3 reads TGTGCCACCCAAAACCTGGGTAGGGGAAACACCGGGGAGCTGTTTTTT. The chain combines TRBV28 with TRBJ2-2; a possible D gene is TRBD1 (5 bases). Per the germline V gene, CDR1 is MDHEN and CDR2 is SYDVKM. The V and J ends lost 10 bases and 2 bases respectively, with 20 bases between them. The CDR3 sequence is 16 residues long.